The rows below give T cell receptor beta chains drawn from one sample of a study of shared clonotypes between healthy human individuals. Here immunoSEQ multiplex PCR was the method, and the copy in TCRdb shows in-frame clones only, minus some. The repertoire has roughly 2,000,000 clones, about 95% of them found once; the top ten carry 0.95% to 1.5%. Sequenced input: naive CD8+ T cells sorted from blood. Every receptor here comes from a man younger than 30 in good health. The CDR3 runs from the conserved cysteine through the conserved F or W. The order of the fields is CDR3 DNA, CDR3 protein, D gene, J gene, clone size, V gene. A D gene is named only where the DNA matches it firmly. Clone size appears in some rows only: once, few, many, or a class for an expanded clone.

DNA: TGTGCCAGCAGCGTAGACAGGGAGGGTCAGCCCCAGCATTTT
CDR3: CASSVDREGQPQHF
D: .
J: TRBJ1-5
size: .
V: TRBV9

DNA: TGTGCCAGCAGCACGGACAGGGACCTTTCCGGGGAGCTGTTTTTT
CDR3: CASSTDRDLSGELFF
D: TRBD1
J: TRBJ2-2
size: once
V: TRBV7-6

DNA: TGTGCCACCAGCAAGGCCGATTTCGTTGAAGCTTTCTTT
CDR3: CATSKADFVEAFF
D: .
J: TRBJ1-1
size: .
V: TRBV15

DNA: TGTGCCAGCACCCCGGGGGAGGGCCAAGAGACCCAGTACTTC
CDR3: CASTPGEGQETQYF
D: TRBD2
J: TRBJ2-5
size: .
V: TRBV6-5

DNA: TGTGCCAGCAGTGAGCGAGGGGTAGAAGGTGAAAAACTGTTTTTT
CDR3: CASSERGVEGEKLFF
D: .
J: TRBJ1-4
size: .
V: TRBV6-1

DNA: TGTGCCAGCAGCGTAGTGGGAGGCTGGGCCGGGGAGCTGTTTTTT
CDR3: CASSVVGGWAGELFF
D: .
J: TRBJ2-2
size: .
V: TRBV9

DNA: TGTGCCAGCAGCTTAGGGACTGGGGGACAGGGTACCTACGAGCAGTACTTC
CDR3: CASSLGTGGQGTYEQYF
D: TRBD1
J: TRBJ2-7
size: .
V: TRBV7-6

DNA: TGTGCCAGCGGGTGGGCGGGAGGAGTAAACATTCAGTACTTC
CDR3: CASGWAGGVNIQYF
D: TRBD2
J: TRBJ2-4
size: once
V: TRBV11-2

DNA: TGTGCCAGCAGCTTAGCGCCGGCAGGCCGCTACGAGCAGTACTTC
CDR3: CASSLAPAGRYEQYF
D: .
J: TRBJ2-7
size: .
V: TRBV11-1

DNA: TGTGCCAGCAGTGATGGGAACTATGGCTACACCTTC
CDR3: CASSDGNYGYTF
D: .
J: TRBJ1-2
size: few
V: TRBV2

DNA: TGTGCCAGCAGCACCGTAAGCGGGGGGGGCGTCTACGAGCAGTACTTC
CDR3: CASSTVSGGGVYEQYF
D: TRBD2
J: TRBJ2-7
size: .
V: TRBV9

DNA: TGTGCCAGTAGAACAGATTTGGGCACTGAAGCTTTCTTT
CDR3: CASRTDLGTEAFF
D: .
J: TRBJ1-1
size: .
V: TRBV19

DNA: TGTGCCAGCAGCTTAGATCGAGTGGGGCCCGCCTACAATGAGCAGTTCTTC
CDR3: CASSLDRVGPAYNEQFF
D: .
J: TRBJ2-1
size: .
V: TRBV11-2

DNA: TGTGCCAGCGCTACCCTAGCGCTAGCCTACAATGAGCAGTTCTTC
CDR3: CASATLALAYNEQFF
D: .
J: TRBJ2-1
size: .
V: TRBV6-5

DNA: TGTGCCAGCAGTTATGGGGACGTCTCCTACGAGCAGTACTTC
CDR3: CASSYGDVSYEQYF
D: .
J: TRBJ2-7
size: .
V: TRBV6-1

DNA: TGTGCCAGCAGTTATAGACAGGGGGATCAGCCCCAGCATTTT
CDR3: CASSYRQGDQPQHF
D: TRBD1
J: TRBJ1-5
size: .
V: TRBV6-5

DNA: TGTGCCAGCAGCCCAGTGCTGGGACAGGGGGCAGAGACCCAGTACTTC
CDR3: CASSPVLGQGAETQYF
D: TRBD1
J: TRBJ2-5
size: once
V: TRBV11-2

DNA: TGTGCCATCCAGGACGTAGCGATTGAGCAGTTCTTC
CDR3: CAIQDVAIEQFF
D: .
J: TRBJ2-1
size: .
V: TRBV10-3

DNA: TGTGCCAGCAGCTTTGGGACTAGCGGGGGTTTACAAGAGACCCAGTACTTC
CDR3: CASSFGTSGGLQETQYF
D: TRBD2
J: TRBJ2-5
size: .
V: TRBV5-6

DNA: TGCGCCAGCAGACAGCTTCCCAACACTGAAGCTTTCTTT
CDR3: CASRQLPNTEAFF
D: .
J: TRBJ1-1
size: once
V: TRBV5-1

DNA: TGTGCCAGCAGTGAAGAAGGACAGGGGGCTCACTATGGCTACACCTTC
CDR3: CASSEEGQGAHYGYTF
D: TRBD1
J: TRBJ1-2
size: .
V: TRBV6-1

DNA: TGCAGCGTGGCGACAGGGGGCGAGTCAGATACGCAGTATTTT
CDR3: CSVATGGESDTQYF
D: TRBD1
J: TRBJ2-3
size: .
V: TRBV29-1

DNA: TGTGCCAGCAGTCCCCGGATGGACAGGGGGATCACTGAAGCTTTCTTT
CDR3: CASSPRMDRGITEAFF
D: TRBD1
J: TRBJ1-1
size: .
V: TRBV27

DNA: TGTGCCAGCAGCGCCTCCGGGAACCCGGCGGTTGTGCAGTTCTTC
CDR3: CASSASGNPAVVQFF
D: .
J: TRBJ2-1
size: .
V: TRBV9

DNA: TGCGCCAGCAGCCAAGATCCGGGACAGGGAGGGGGCTCCTACAATGAGCAGTTCTTC
CDR3: CASSQDPGQGGGSYNEQFF
D: TRBD1
J: TRBJ2-1
size: .
V: TRBV4-3

DNA: TGCGCCAGCAGCCTGGGACAGTCCTACGAGCAGTACTTC
CDR3: CASSLGQSYEQYF
D: TRBD1
J: TRBJ2-7
size: .
V: TRBV5-1

DNA: TGTGCCAGCAGTTACTCGGCGTTCGGGGATACGCAGTATTTT
CDR3: CASSYSAFGDTQYF
D: .
J: TRBJ2-3
size: once
V: TRBV6-6

DNA: TGTGCCTCGTCGGCAGGGCCGAATAGCAATCAGCCCCAGCATTTT
CDR3: CASSAGPNSNQPQHF
D: .
J: TRBJ1-5
size: .
V: TRBV15

DNA: TGCGCCAGCAGTCTAGCGGGAAACACCATATATTTT
CDR3: CASSLAGNTIYF
D: .
J: TRBJ1-3
size: .
V: TRBV10-2

DNA: TGTGCCAGCAGTTACATACAGGGTTTGGATTCACCCCTCCACTTT
CDR3: CASSYIQGLDSPLHF
D: .
J: TRBJ1-6
size: .
V: TRBV6-6

DNA: TGTGCCACTGCCGGGACCCCAACGGCCTCTGGGGCCAACGTCCTGACTTTC
CDR3: CATAGTPTASGANVLTF
D: .
J: TRBJ2-6
size: .
V: TRBV10-3

DNA: TGTGCCAGCAGCCCGAGTAGCACAGATACGCAGTATTTT
CDR3: CASSPSSTDTQYF
D: .
J: TRBJ2-3
size: .
V: TRBV7-2

DNA: TGTGCCAGCAGCGTCGGATGGACCGGGGAGCTGTTTTTT
CDR3: CASSVGWTGELFF
D: .
J: TRBJ2-2
size: .
V: TRBV5-6

DNA: TGTGCCAGCAGCTTCGGACCTACCTACGAGCAGTACTTC
CDR3: CASSFGPTYEQYF
D: .
J: TRBJ2-7
size: .
V: TRBV28

DNA: TGTGCCAGCAGCTTAGGTCTTAGGGGAGCCGCTGAAGCTTTCTTT
CDR3: CASSLGLRGAAEAFF
D: .
J: TRBJ1-1
size: .
V: TRBV7-9